A single sample is the source of the 7 T cell receptor beta chains below, sequenced in a study of cytomegalovirus exposure and HLA in healthy donors. The PCR contained 60 Vbeta and 13 Jbeta primers. TCRdb's copy holds only in-frame clones and misses some; the assay was immunoSEQ multiplex PCR. This table has roughly 110,000 clones, more than 75% appearing once. Sequencing was performed on PBMCs. The source of these receptors is a woman between 50 and 59 years old in good health and CMV-seropositive.

On this clone itself: Germline and junction disagree at one end, which may indicate a read error. This rearrangement joins TRBV27 to TRBJ2-7; D is possibly TRBD1 (5 bases). Germline V gene lookup returns CDR1 MNHEY and CDR2 SMNVEV (reference sequence). The CDR3 has 15 residues. CDR3 DNA: TGTGCCAGCAGTTTGAGTAGCAGGGAAGGAAACGAGCAGTGCTTC. Amino acid sequence: CASSLSSREGNEQCF.

The rearrangement joins TRBV19 to TRBJ1-2; no clear D. The CDR3 extends over 14 amino acids. Germline values: CDR1 LNHDA, CDR2 SQIVND (reference sequence). Trimming took 2 bases from V and 4 from J, leaving 11 bases between them. The CDR3 sequence is CASSISRASYGYTF. The CDR3 DNA follows: TGTGCCAGTAGTATATCGAGGGCCAGCTATGGCTACACCTTC.

As DNA, the CDR3 is TGTGCCAGCAGCTTGCTTCCTGGACAGGGAGGCTACACCTTC. Its translation: CASSLLPGQGGYTF. This rearrangement joins TRBV28 to TRBJ1-2, with 8 nucleotides matching TRBD1. Losses at the gene ends were 6 bases for V and 8 bases for J; bases not matched to a gene: 11. There are 14 residues in the CDR3. Germline CDR1 MDHEN, CDR2 SYDVKM.

This chain uses TRBV27 with TRBJ2-2, with D tentatively TRBD1 (5 bases). V was pared by 2 bases and J by 3 bases, with 19 bases between. The CDR3 loop spans 18 amino acids. Germline V gives CDR1 MNHEY, CDR2 SMNVEV (reference sequence). The CDR3 nucleotides read TGTGCCAGCAGTTTACTGCCCCCCAAAACAGGTTACACCGGGGAGCTGTTTTTT. It codes for CASSLLPPKTGYTGELFF.

V gene TRBV9 combines with J gene TRBJ2-1; the match to TRBD1 covers 9 bases. This CDR3 is 17 amino acids long. Germline CDR1 and CDR2: SGDLS and YYNGEE. After removal of 0 bases from V and 4 bases from J, the junction contained 8 bases not matched to a gene. The CDR3 DNA reads as TGTGCCAGCAGCGTAGGCTCCGACAGGGGGGCATACAATGAGCAGTTCTTC. It specifies CASSVGSDRGAYNEQFF.

By frequency in the sample, this clone is medium-sized. The chain uses TRBV15 and TRBJ2-7; TRBD2 is a possible D gene (6 bases). Germline values: CDR1 LNHNV, CDR2 YYDKDF (reference sequence). CDR3 length: 16 amino acids. V was trimmed by 0 bases and J by 2 bases, leaving 14 bases between them. CDR3 DNA sequence: TGTGCCACCAGCAGAGATCTAGGGCGGGATCCCTACGAGCAGTACTTC. Translation gives CATSRDLGRDPYEQYF.

With regard to this clone: Other DNA sequences in this sample translate to the same CDR3. The chain couples TRBV28 to TRBJ2-1; D gene unclear. V lost 6 bases to trimming and J lost 0 bases, with 6 bases between them. Germline-derived CDR1 and CDR2 are MDHEN and SYDVKM. The CDR3 has 13 residues. DNA for the CDR3: TGTGCCAGCAGCCTCAGCTCCTACAATGAGCAGTTCTTC. Amino acid sequence: CASSLSSYNEQFF.